This TCR beta chain was recovered during a study of identifying expanded T cells in peripheral blood. The study's findings and limits: Across healthy donors, higher total template counts meant significantly greater approximately 2-week count variance. Technical replicates showed around 1.2 changed clones; two weeks roughly 16; four weeks 19.

The assay was immunoSEQ multiplex PCR, and TCRdb's table has in-frame clones only and misses some. The sample yields approximately 100,000 clones, around 88% seen once. The length of the CDR3 is 13 residues. Germline assignment: CDR1 MNHNY and CDR2 SVGAGI (reference sequence). Between the trimmed V and J ends, which lost 6 bases and 5 bases, there was a span of 13 bases. As regards this clone: Its cognate antigen is unknown.

No infections or other immune events were documented during collection. This receptor was obtained from a person aged 18 to 70 in good health. The sample was blood. This chain joins TRBV6-6 and TRBJ1-1; D remains unclear. CDR3 coding DNA: TGTGCCAGCAGCGCGGTGATGGGTACTGAAGCTTTCTTT. This translates into CASSAVMGTEAFF.